Listed below are T cell receptor beta chains from one sample, sequenced in a study of early T cells in non-severe SARS-CoV-2 infection. One entry per CDR3 protein, called by TCRdb with MiXCR from the 5' RACE reads. The sample holds under 50,000 distinct CDR3 sequences; around 6% are singletons and the top ten take 4.5%. The sample consisted of whole blood. These receptors all stem from an adult who was a healthcare worker with PCR-confirmed SARS-CoV-2 infection or an uninfected control (not recorded which). Both conserved end residues are part of each CDR3. D genes are given only for firm matches. Clone size is shown for a subset of rows, as once, few, many or a class of expanded clone.

>NA|TRBV18|many|TRBJ1-5
CASSPRVHNQPQHF
TGTGCCAGCTCACCACGGGTGCACAATCAGCCCCAGCATTTT
>NA|TRBV5-1|many|TRBJ2-3
CASNIRGSTDTQYF
TGCGCCAGCAATATCAGGGGAAGCACAGATACGCAGTATTTT
>NA|TRBV5-4|NA|TRBJ2-2
CASTPLGRGESGELFF
TGTGCCAGCACCCCCCTAGGCAGGGGTGAATCCGGGGAGCTGTTTTTT
>NA|TRBV9|many|TRBJ2-1
CASSVEWVGGEQFF
TGTGCCAGCAGCGTAGAATGGGTCGGAGGTGAGCAGTTCTTC
>TRBD1|TRBV7-2|many|TRBJ2-7
CASSLTGGRRGEQYF
TGTGCCAGCAGCTTGACAGGGGGCAGACGGGGCGAGCAGTACTTC
>NA|TRBV5-1|many|TRBJ2-3
CASGTEDDTQYF
TGCGCCAGCGGGACGGAGGATGATACGCAGTATTTT
>TRBD1|TRBV2|many|TRBJ2-5
CASLTGAGGETQYF
TGTGCCAGCCTAACAGGGGCCGGCGGAGAGACCCAGTACTTC
>NA|TRBV7-2|NA|TRBJ2-4
CASSFGAAKNIQYF
TGTGCCAGCAGCTTTGGGGCCGCCAAAAACATTCAGTACTTC
>NA|TRBV4-3|many|TRBJ1-3
CASSQEGDVAENTIYF
TGCGCCAGCAGCCAAGAAGGGGACGTTGCTGAAAACACCATATATTTT
>NA|TRBV20-1|few|TRBJ2-3
CSASVIGRSTDTQYF
TGCAGTGCTAGTGTGATCGGGAGAAGCACAGATACGCAGTATTTT
>NA|TRBV9|many|TRBJ2-2
CASSVGFGNTGELFF
TGTGCCAGCAGCGTAGGTTTCGGGAACACCGGGGAGCTGTTTTTT
>NA|TRBV28|once|TRBJ1-1
CASSPYGGDTEAFF
TGTGCCAGCAGTCCCTATGGGGGTGACACTGAAGCTTTCTTT
>NA|TRBV19|many|TRBJ1-1
CASRTPVTETLMNTEAFF
TGTGCCAGTAGGACCCCCGTGACCGAGACCCTTATGAACACTGAAGCTTTCTTT
>NA|TRBV15|few|TRBJ2-3
CATSRDQAGLADTQYF
TGTGCCACCAGCAGAGACCAAGCGGGCCTGGCAGATACGCAGTATTTT
>NA|TRBV5-1|few|TRBJ2-3
CASSLEGTDTQYF
TGCGCCAGCAGCTTAGAGGGCACAGATACGCAGTATTTT
>TRBD2|TRBV12-3/TRBV12-4|NA|TRBJ2-1
CASRSLSGRAYNEQFF
TGTGCCAGCAGATCCCTTAGCGGGAGGGCCTACAATGAGCAGTTCTTC
>NA|TRBV7-2|many|TRBJ2-7
CASSLGPSEQYF
TGTGCCAGCAGCTTAGGCCCCTCCGAGCAGTACTTC